This TCR beta chain was documented in a study of T-cell reconstitution after alpha-beta-depleted transplantation in children. Notes on the study in general: At day 60, the high TCRbeta diversity found in some patients originated from recipient T cells and thymic progenitors that had survived. At around two months after transplant, the alpha-beta T cells were reportedly derived from several hundred expanded clones that came from non-depleted graft cells. At the one-year point after transplant, T-cell counts and TCRbeta diversity were found to come mostly from T cells that had been newly produced.

The authors prepared the TCRbeta library with unique molecular identifiers. From the PCR reads, TCRdb called clonotypes with MiXCR, one entry per CDR3 protein. Altogether a few hundred thousand distinct CDR3 sequences are present, 16% being singletons, with the ten largest covering roughly 29%. On this clonotype: What it binds is not known.

Sample: PBMCs, mostly from graft donor cells, taken 360 days after TCRalphabeta/CD19-depleted stem cell transplant. This TCR was sampled from a boy less than two years old who had a stem cell transplant for Wiskott-Aldrich syndrome, so the T cells may come from the graft donor.

The DNA of the CDR3 is TGTGCCAGCAGCCGCGGGGTGGCTAGGGGGCAAGAGACCCAGTACTTC. It is translated as CASSRGVARGQETQYF. The V and J genes are TRBV5-8 and TRBJ2-5; D is possibly TRBD1 or TRBD2 (6 bases each). The CDR3 totals 16 residues. Trimming pared 4 bases from V and 2 bases from J, leaving 18 bases between. CDR1 and CDR2 (germline): SGHTS, YDEGEE.